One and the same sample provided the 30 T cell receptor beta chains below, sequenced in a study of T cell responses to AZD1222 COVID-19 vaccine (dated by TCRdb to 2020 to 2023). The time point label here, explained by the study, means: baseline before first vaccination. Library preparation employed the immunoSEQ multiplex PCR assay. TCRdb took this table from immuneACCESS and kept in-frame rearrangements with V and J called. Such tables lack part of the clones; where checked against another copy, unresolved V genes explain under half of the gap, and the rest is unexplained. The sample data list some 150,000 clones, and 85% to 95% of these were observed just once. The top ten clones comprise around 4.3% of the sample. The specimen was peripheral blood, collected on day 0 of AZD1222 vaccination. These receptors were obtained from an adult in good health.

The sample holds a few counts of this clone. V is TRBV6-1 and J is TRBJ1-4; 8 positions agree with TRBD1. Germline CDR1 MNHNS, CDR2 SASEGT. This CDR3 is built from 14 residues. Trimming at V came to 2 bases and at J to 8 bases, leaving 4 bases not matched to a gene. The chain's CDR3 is CASSELDREEKLFF. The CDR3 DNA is TGTGCCAGCAGTGAATTGGACAGGGAGGAAAAACTGTTTTTT.

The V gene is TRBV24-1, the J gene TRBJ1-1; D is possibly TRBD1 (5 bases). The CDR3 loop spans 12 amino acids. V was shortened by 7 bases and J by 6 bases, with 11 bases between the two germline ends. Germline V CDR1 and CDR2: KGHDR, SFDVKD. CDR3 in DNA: TGTGCCACCAGCCTGACGGGGGCTGAAGCTTTCTTT. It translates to CATSLTGAEAFF.

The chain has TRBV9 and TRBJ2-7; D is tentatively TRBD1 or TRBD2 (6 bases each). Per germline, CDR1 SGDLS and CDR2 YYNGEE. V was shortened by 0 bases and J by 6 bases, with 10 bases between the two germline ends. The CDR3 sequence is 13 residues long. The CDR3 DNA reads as TGTGCCAGCAGCGTAGTAGGGGGGAGCGAGCAGTACTTC. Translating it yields CASSVVGGSEQYF.

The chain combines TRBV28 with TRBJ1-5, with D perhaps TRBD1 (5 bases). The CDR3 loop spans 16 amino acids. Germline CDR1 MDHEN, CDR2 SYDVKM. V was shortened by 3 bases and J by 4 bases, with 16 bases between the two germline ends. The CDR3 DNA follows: TGTGCCAGCAGTTTGATTAGGACAACCCCTAATCAGCCCCAGCATTTT. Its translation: CASSLIRTTPNQPQHF.

The CDR3: CASSPGTHNTEAFF. Written as DNA, the CDR3 is TGTGCCAGCAGCCCCGGGACACATAACACTGAAGCTTTCTTT. The chain joins TRBV6-6 to TRBJ1-1, with D possibly being TRBD1 (6 bases). The V end lost 6 bases, the J end lost 2 bases, and 13 bases lay between the germline ends. The CDR3 length is 14 residues. CDR1 is MNHNY and CDR2 is SVGAGI in the germline V gene (reference sequence).

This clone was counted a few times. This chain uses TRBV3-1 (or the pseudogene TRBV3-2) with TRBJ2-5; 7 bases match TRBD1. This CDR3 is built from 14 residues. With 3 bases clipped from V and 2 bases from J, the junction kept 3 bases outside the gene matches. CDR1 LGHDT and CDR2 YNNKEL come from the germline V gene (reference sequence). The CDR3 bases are TGTGCCAGCAGCCAGATGACAGGGCAAGAGACCCAGTACTTC. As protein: CASSQMTGQETQYF.

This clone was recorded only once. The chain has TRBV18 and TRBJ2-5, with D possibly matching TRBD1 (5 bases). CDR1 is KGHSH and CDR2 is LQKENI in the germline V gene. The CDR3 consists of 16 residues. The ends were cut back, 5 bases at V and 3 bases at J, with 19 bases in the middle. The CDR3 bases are TGTGCCAGCTCAAAAGATACCCCTACAGGAGAAGAGACCCAGTACTTC. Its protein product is CASSKDTPTGEETQYF.

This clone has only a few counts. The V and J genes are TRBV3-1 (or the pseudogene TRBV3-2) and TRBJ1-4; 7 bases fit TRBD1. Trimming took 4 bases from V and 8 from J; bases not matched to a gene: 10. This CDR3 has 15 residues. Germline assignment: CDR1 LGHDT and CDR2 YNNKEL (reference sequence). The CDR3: CASSPGGFSSEKLFF. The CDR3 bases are TGTGCCAGCAGCCCAGGGGGTTTCTCATCCGAAAAACTGTTTTTT.

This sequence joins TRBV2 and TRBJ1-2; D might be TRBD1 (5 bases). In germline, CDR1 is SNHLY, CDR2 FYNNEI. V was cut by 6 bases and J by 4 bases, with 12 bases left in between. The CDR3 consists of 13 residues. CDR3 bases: TGTGCCAGCAGGGGGGACGTACCCTATGGCTACACCTTC. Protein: CASRGDVPYGYTF.

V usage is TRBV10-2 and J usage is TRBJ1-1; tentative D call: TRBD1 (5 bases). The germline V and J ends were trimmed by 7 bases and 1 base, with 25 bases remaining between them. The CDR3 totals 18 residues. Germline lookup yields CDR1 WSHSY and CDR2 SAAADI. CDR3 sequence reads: CASIMTGGVWSRNTEAFF. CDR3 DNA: TGCGCCAGCATCATGACGGGGGGGGTTTGGAGCAGGAACACTGAAGCTTTCTTT.

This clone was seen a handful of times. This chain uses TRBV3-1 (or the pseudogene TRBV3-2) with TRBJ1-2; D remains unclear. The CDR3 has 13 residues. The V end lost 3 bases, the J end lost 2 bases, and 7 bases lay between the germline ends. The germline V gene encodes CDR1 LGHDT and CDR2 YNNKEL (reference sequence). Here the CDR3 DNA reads TGTGCCAGCAGCCAGGTCGACAACTATGGCTACACCTTC. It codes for CASSQVDNYGYTF.

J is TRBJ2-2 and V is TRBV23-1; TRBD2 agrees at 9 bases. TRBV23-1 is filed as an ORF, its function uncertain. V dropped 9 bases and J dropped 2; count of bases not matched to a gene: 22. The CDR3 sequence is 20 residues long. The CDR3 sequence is CASRVCAGGPPGGNTGELFF. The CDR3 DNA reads TGCGCCAGTAGGGTCTGTGCGGGGGGGCCCCCCGGCGGTAACACCGGGGAGCTGTTTTTT.

CDR3: CASSQGFRAVGGYTF. CDR3 nucleotide sequence: TGTGCCAGCAGCCAAGGGTTTCGGGCCGTGGGCGGCTACACCTTC. The genes are TRBV16 and TRBJ1-2; D gene ambiguous. Trimming cost V 2 bases and J 8 bases, with 18 bases left between them. The germline V gene encodes CDR1 KGHSY and CDR2 FQNENV. The CDR3 has 15 residues.

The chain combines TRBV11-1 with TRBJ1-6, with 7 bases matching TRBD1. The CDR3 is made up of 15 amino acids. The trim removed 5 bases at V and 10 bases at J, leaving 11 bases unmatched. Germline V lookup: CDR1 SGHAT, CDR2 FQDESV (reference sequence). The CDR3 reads CASSRDSYLGSPLHF. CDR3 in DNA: TGTGCCAGCAGCCGGGACAGTTATTTAGGATCACCCCTCCACTTT.

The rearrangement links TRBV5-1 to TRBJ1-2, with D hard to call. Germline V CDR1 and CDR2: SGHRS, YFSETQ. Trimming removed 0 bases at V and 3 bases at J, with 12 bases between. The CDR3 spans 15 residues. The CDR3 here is CASSLGSGWDYGYTF. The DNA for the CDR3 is TGCGCCAGCAGCTTGGGGTCGGGCTGGGACTATGGCTACACCTTC.

CDR3 protein: CASSQDWGGRRFF. In DNA, the CDR3 is TGCGCCAGCAGCCAAGATTGGGGGGGTCGGAGGTTTTTT. The chain carries TRBV4-1 and TRBJ1-4; D is perhaps TRBD1 (5 bases). The CDR3 is 13 residues long. The V gene's germline CDR1 is MGHRA and CDR2 YSYEKL. Trimming pared 0 bases from V and 16 bases from J, leaving 15 bases between.

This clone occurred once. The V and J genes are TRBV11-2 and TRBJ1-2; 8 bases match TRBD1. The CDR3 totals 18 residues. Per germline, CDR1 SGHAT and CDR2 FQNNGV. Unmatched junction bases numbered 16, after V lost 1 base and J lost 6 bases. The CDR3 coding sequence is TGTGCCAGCAGCTTAGTAGAGGGCAGGGGGCAAAGAGGGGATGGCTACACCTTC. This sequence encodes CASSLVEGRGQRGDGYTF. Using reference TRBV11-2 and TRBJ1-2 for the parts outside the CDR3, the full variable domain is EAGVAQSPRYKIIEKRQSVAFWCNPISGHATLYWYQQILGQGPKLLIQFQNNGVVDDSQLPKDRFSAERLKGVDSTLKIQPAKLEDSAVYLCASSLVEGRGQRGDGYTFGSGTRLTVV.

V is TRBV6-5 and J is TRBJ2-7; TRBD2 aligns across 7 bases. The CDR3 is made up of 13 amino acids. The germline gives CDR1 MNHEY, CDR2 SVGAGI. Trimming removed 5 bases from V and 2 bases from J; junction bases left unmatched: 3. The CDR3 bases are TGTGCCAGCAGTCCCGGGACTACCTACGAGCAGTACTTC. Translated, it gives CASSPGTTYEQYF.

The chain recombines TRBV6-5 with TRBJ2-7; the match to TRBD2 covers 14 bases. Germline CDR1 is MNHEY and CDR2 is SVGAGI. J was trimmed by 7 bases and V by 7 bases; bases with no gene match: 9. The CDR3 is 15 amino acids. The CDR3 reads CASIPPGTSGREQYF. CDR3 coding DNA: TGTGCCAGCATTCCTCCCGGGACTAGCGGGAGAGAGCAGTACTTC.

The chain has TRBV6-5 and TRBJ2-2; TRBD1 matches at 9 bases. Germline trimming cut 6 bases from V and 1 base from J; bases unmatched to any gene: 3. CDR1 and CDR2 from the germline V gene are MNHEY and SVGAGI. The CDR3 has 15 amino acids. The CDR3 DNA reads TGTGCCAGCAGCCCGGACAGGGGGAACACCGGGGAGCTGTTTTTT. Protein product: CASSPDRGNTGELFF.

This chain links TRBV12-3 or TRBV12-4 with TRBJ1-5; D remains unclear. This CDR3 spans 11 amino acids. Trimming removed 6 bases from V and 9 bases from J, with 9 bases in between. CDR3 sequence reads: CASSRRGPQHF. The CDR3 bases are TGTGCCAGCAGCCGACGAGGGCCCCAGCATTTT.

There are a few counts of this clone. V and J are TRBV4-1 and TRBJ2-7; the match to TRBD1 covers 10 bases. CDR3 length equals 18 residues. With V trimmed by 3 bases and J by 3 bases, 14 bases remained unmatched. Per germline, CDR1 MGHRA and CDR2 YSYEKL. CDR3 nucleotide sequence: TGCGCCAGCAGCCATTTATGGGCCGACAGGGGGCAACGCTACGAGCAGTACTTC. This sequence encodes CASSHLWADRGQRYEQYF.

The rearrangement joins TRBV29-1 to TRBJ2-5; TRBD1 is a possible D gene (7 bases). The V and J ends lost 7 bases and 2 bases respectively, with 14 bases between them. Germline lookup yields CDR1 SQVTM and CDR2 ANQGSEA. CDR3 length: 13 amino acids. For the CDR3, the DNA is TGCAGCGCCGCGGGACAGATACAAGAGACCCAGTACTTC. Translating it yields CSAAGQIQETQYF.

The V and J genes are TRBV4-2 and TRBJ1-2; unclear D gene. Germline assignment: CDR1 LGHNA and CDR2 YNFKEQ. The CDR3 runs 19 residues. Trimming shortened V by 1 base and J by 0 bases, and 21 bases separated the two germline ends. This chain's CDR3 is CASSQGADGYLIANYGYTF. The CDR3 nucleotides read TGTGCCAGCAGCCAAGGAGCGGACGGATACTTAATAGCTAACTATGGCTACACCTTC.

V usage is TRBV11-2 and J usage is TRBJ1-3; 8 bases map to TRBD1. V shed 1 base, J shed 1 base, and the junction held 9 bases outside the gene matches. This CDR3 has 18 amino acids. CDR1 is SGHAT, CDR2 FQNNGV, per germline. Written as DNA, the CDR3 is TGTGCCAGCAGCTTAGGTCCCCCACAGGGGGATTCTGGAAACACCATATATTTT. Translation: CASSLGPPQGDSGNTIYF. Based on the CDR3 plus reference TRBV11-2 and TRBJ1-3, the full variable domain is EAGVAQSPRYKIIEKRQSVAFWCNPISGHATLYWYQQILGQGPKLLIQFQNNGVVDDSQLPKDRFSAERLKGVDSTLKIQPAKLEDSAVYLCASSLGPPQGDSGNTIYFGEGSWLTVV.

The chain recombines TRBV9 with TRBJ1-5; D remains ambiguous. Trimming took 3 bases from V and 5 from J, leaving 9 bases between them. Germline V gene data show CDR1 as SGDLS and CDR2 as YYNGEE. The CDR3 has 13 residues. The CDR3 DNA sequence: TGTGCCAGCAGCGCCCACGGCGATCAGCCCCAGCATTTT. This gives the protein CASSAHGDQPQHF.

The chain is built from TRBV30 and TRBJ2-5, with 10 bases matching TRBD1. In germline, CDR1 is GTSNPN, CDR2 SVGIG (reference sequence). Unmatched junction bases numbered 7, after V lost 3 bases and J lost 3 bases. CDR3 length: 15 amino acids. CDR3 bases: TGTGCCTGGAGACAGGGACAGGGGTTTGAAGAGACCCAGTACTTC. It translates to CAWRQGQGFEETQYF.

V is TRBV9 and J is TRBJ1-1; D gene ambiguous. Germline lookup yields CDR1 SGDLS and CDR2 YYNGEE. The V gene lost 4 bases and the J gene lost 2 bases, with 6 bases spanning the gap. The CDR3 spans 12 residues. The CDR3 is CASSLQNTEAFF. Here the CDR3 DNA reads TGTGCCAGCAGCTTACAAAACACTGAAGCTTTCTTT.

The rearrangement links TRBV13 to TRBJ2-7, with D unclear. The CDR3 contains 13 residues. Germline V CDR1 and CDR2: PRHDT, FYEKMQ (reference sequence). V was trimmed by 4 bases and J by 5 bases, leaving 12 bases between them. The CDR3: CASSSNRRHEQYF. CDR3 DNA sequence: TGTGCCAGCAGCTCAAATAGACGGCACGAGCAGTACTTC.

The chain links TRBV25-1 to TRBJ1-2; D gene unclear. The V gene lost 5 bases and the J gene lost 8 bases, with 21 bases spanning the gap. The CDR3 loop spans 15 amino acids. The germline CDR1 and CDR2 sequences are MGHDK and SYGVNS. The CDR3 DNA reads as TGTGCCAGCAGTCGGCTTGGGAGTAGCGATAGCGGCTACACCTTC. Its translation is CASSRLGSSDSGYTF.